Listed here are 7 T cell receptor beta chains from one sample, sequenced in a study of blood T cell repertoires in COVID-19. This table comes from immunoSEQ multiplex PCR, and its TCRdb copy is limited to in-frame clones, with some not included. The profile shows 180,000 or so clones, over 75% of them singletons. Sequenced sample: peripheral blood. The receptors shown here come from a man aged 35 to 55 with active or convalescent COVID-19.

V and J are TRBV4-1 and TRBJ1-5; maybe TRBD1 (5 bases). The CDR3 runs 15 residues. Trimming removed 1 base from V and 0 bases from J, with 7 bases in between. CDR1 and CDR2 from the germline V gene are MGHRA and YSYEKL. In DNA form, the CDR3 reads TGCGCCAGCAGCCAAGCTGACAGTAGCAATCAGCCCCAGCATTTT. This encodes CASSQADSSNQPQHF.

The V call is TRBV19, the J call TRBJ1-6, with 7 bases lining up with TRBD1. There are 14 residues in the CDR3. The ends lost 3 bases at V and 4 bases at J; junction bases unmatched: 0. Germline V gene lookup returns CDR1 LNHDA and CDR2 SQIVND (reference sequence). The CDR3 loop reads CASSMGQYNSPLHF. CDR3 sequence (DNA): TGTGCCAGTAGTATGGGACAGTATAATTCACCCCTCCACTTT.

The chain links TRBV9 to TRBJ2-5; 11 bases align to TRBD1. Germline trimming cut 0 bases from V and 7 bases from J; bases unmatched to any gene: 5. The CDR3 spans 15 residues. Germline CDR1 SGDLS, CDR2 YYNGEE. CDR3 sequence reads: CASSVVSGQGGTQYF. CDR3 sequence (DNA): TGTGCCAGCAGCGTAGTTTCGGGACAGGGGGGGACCCAGTACTTC.

This clone occurred once. The chain joins TRBV10-3 to TRBJ1-6; the match to TRBD1 covers 9 bases. This CDR3 has 15 amino acids. Trimming took 5 bases from V and 13 from J; bases not matched to a gene: 12. CDR1 is ENHRY, CDR2 SYGVKD, per germline. The CDR3 spells CAISSTGQGLGPLHF. Written as DNA, the CDR3 is TGTGCCATCAGTAGTACGGGACAGGGATTGGGGCCCCTCCACTTT.

V is TRBV4-1 and J is TRBJ1-5; 7 bases match TRBD1. This CDR3 spans 15 amino acids. The germline V gene has CDR1 MGHRA and CDR2 YSYEKL. The V gene end was trimmed by 4 bases and the J gene end by 7 bases; junction bases not matched to a gene: 10. CDR3 protein: CASSLTGLPNQPQHF. The CDR3 DNA sequence: TGCGCCAGCAGCCTGACAGGGTTGCCCAACCAGCCCCAGCATTTT.

To note about this clone: This CDR3 is also generated by other DNA sequences in the sample. This rearrangement joins TRBV2 to TRBJ1-1; 7 bases fit TRBD1. J lost 2 bases, V lost 6 bases, and 3 bases had no gene match. Germline values: CDR1 SNHLY, CDR2 FYNNEI. This CDR3 region has 13 residues. The CDR3: CASSQGENTEAFF. CDR3 coding DNA: TGTGCCAGCAGCCAGGGGGAAAACACTGAAGCTTTCTTT.

V gene TRBV28 combines with J gene TRBJ1-3; D not resolved. This CDR3 region has 14 residues. The V end was cut by 6 bases, the J end by 0 bases, with 9 bases between. From germline, CDR1 is MDHEN and CDR2 SYDVKM. CDR3 loop: CASSTPLSGNTIYF. CDR3 coding DNA: TGTGCCAGCAGCACCCCACTCTCTGGAAACACCATATATTTT.